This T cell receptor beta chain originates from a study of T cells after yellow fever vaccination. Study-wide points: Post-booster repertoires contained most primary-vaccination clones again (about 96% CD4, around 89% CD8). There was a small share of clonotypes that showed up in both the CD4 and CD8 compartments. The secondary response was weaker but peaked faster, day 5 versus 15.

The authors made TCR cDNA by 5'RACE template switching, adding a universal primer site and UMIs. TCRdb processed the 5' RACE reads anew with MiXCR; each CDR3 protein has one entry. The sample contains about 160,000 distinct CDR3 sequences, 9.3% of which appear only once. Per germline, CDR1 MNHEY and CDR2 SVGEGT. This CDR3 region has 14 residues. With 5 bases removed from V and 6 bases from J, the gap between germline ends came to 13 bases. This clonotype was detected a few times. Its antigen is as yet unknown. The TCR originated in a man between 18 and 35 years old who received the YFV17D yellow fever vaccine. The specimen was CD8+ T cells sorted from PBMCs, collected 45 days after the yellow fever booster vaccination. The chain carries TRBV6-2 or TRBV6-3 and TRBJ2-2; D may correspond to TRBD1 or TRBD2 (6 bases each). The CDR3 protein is CASSGGPRPGELFF. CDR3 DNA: TGTGCCAGCAGTGGGGGGCCGAGGCCCGGGGAGCTGTTTTTT.